The 14 T cell receptor beta chains given below trace back to one sample, sequenced in a study of PD-1 blockade in classical Hodgkin lymphoma. Some clones are missing from TCRdb's copy, which holds only in-frame ones; the method was immunoSEQ multiplex PCR. The sample carries over 11,000 clones, approximately 78% recorded once. All patients experienced relapse after autologous stem cell transplantation, and brentuximab vedotin exposure was variable. The source was peripheral blood mononuclear cells (PBMCs), collected before the second cycle of nivolumab. These receptors were collected from a human donor with classical Hodgkin lymphoma.

The chain couples TRBV6-6 to TRBJ1-2; no clear D gene. The CDR3 has 12 residues. The V and J ends lost 0 bases and 8 bases respectively, with 7 bases between them. Germline V CDR1 and CDR2: MNHNY, SVGAGI (reference sequence). In DNA, the CDR3 is TGTGCCAGCAGTTACTCGGCGATGGGCTACACCTTC. It encodes CASSYSAMGYTF.

The rearrangement links TRBV9 to TRBJ2-5, with D possibly matching TRBD1 (5 bases). The CDR3 loop spans 17 amino acids. Germline CDR1 and CDR2: SGDLS and YYNGEE. Trimming took 3 bases from V and 2 from J, leaving 20 bases between them. CDR3 coding DNA: TGTGCCAGCAGCGGAGGTACCACCCAGGGCCGTCAAGAGACCCAGTACTTC. This gives the protein CASSGGTTQGRQETQYF. The full variable domain, its missing parts supplied by reference TRBV9 and TRBJ2-5, is DSGVTQTPKHLITATGQRVTLRCSPRSGDLSVYWYQQSLDQGLQFLIQYYNGEERAKGNILERFSAQQFPDLHSELNLSSLELGDSALYFCASSGGTTQGRQETQYFGPGTRLLVL.

The table lists this clone with a few counts. The chain recombines TRBV19 with TRBJ2-1; 13 nucleotides line up with TRBD2. The trim removed 4 bases at V and 1 base at J, leaving 7 bases unmatched. CDR3 length equals 18 residues. Germline V CDR1 and CDR2: LNHDA, SQIVND (reference sequence). DNA for the CDR3: TGTGCCAGTAGTAAGGGGACTAGCGGGACGAAATCCTACAATGAGCAGTTCTTC. Translation gives CASSKGTSGTKSYNEQFF.

This chain joins TRBV27 and TRBJ1-4; D gene ambiguous. V shed 3 bases and J shed 4 bases, with 9 bases lying between them. The germline CDR1 and CDR2 sequences are MNHEY and SMNVEV (reference sequence). The CDR3 runs to 14 residues. In DNA, the CDR3 is TGTGCCAGCAGTTTTGCAGGCGTTAATGAAAAACTGTTTTTT. It codes for CASSFAGVNEKLFF.

V is TRBV18 and J is TRBJ1-3, with a tentative D call TRBD1 (6 bases). CDR3 length: 15 amino acids. Trimming shortened V by 3 bases and J by 4 bases, and 13 bases separated the two germline ends. CDR1 and CDR2 (germline): KGHSH, LQKENI. Here the CDR3 DNA reads TGTGCCAGCTCACCCCCCGGACAGCCAGGAAACACCATATATTTT. It is translated as CASSPPGQPGNTIYF.

V is TRBV19 and J is TRBJ2-7; 7 bases line up with TRBD1. Unmatched junction bases numbered 8, after V lost 5 bases and J lost 1 base. This CDR3 region has 15 residues. Germline lookup yields CDR1 LNHDA and CDR2 SQIVND (reference sequence). The CDR3 bases are TGTGCCAGTAGTCCCACAGGGGCAGGGTCCTACGAGCAGTACTTC. Residues: CASSPTGAGSYEQYF.

The chain employs TRBV19 and TRBJ1-2; 9 positions match TRBD1. The ends lost 8 bases at V and 3 bases at J; junction bases unmatched: 13. CDR1 and CDR2 from the germline V gene are LNHDA and SQIVND (reference sequence). The CDR3 totals 16 residues. CDR3: CASATGTGFTHYGYTF. The CDR3 nucleotides read TGTGCCAGTGCCACCGGGACAGGGTTTACTCACTATGGCTACACCTTC.

The chain has TRBV19 and TRBJ2-5, with 7 bases matching TRBD1. Losses at the gene ends were 3 bases for V and 2 bases for J; bases not matched to a gene: 6. This CDR3 is built from 15 residues. CDR1 is LNHDA, CDR2 SQIVND, per germline (reference sequence). CDR3 in amino acids: CASSMKTGLQETQYF. In DNA, the CDR3 is TGTGCCAGTAGTATGAAGACAGGGCTACAAGAGACCCAGTACTTC.

J is TRBJ2-7 and V is TRBV2; TRBD1 is a possible D gene (5 bases). Germline CDR1 and CDR2: SNHLY and FYNNEI. The CDR3 spans 14 residues. The V end was cut by 4 bases, the J end by 8 bases, with 18 bases between. The CDR3 sequence is CASSGVRVTYKQYF. CDR3 in DNA: TGTGCCAGCAGTGGGGTCAGGGTAACTTATAAGCAGTACTTC. The entire variable domain, with the rest obtained from reference TRBV2 and TRBJ2-7, is as follows: EPEVTQTPSHQVTQMGQEVILRCVPISNHLYFYWYRQILGQKVEFLVSFYNNEISEKSEIFDDQFSVERPDGSNFTLKIRSTKLEDSAMYFCASSGVRVTYKQYFGPGTRLTVT.

The sample holds a few counts of this clone. Sequence at one end of the junction differs from germline and may be a read error. The V call is TRBV5-6, the J call TRBJ1-1; tentative D call: TRBD1 (5 bases). The CDR3 runs to 13 residues. Germline lookup yields CDR1 SGHDT and CDR2 YYEEEE. CDR3 residues: CASSWEQTDPRLF. In DNA, the CDR3 is TGTGCCAGCAGCTGGGAACAGACAGATCCCCGCCTTTTT. Full variable domain (outside the CDR3, taken from reference TRBV5-6 and TRBJ1-1): DAGVTQSPTHLIKTRGQQVTLRCSPKSGHDTVSWYQQALGQGPQFIFQYYEEEERQRGNFPDRFSGHQFPNYSSELNVNALLLGDSALYLCASSWEQTDPRLFGQGTRLTVV.

V is TRBV18 and J is TRBJ1-1; no clear D gene. The germline CDR1 and CDR2 sequences are KGHSH and LQKENI. The CDR3 has 13 residues. V was clipped by 2 bases and J by 11 bases, with 15 bases between them. CDR3 sequence reads: CASSPRTGLMAFF. For the CDR3, the DNA is TGTGCCAGCTCACCAAGGACCGGGTTAATGGCTTTCTTT. Full variable domain (remainder filled in from reference TRBV18 and TRBJ1-1): NAGVMQNPRHLVRRRGQEARLRCSPMKGHSHVYWYRQLPEEGLKFMVYLQKENIIDESGMPKERFSAEFPKEGPSILRIQQVVRGDSAAYFCASSPRTGLMAFFGQGTRLTVV.

In this sample, this clone turned up a few times. The gene calls are TRBV5-1 and TRBJ2-7, with TRBD1 identical over 9 bases. Trimming removed 4 bases from V and 6 bases from J; junction bases left unmatched: 11. This CDR3 is built from 15 residues. CDR1 and CDR2 from the germline V gene are SGHRS and YFSETQ. The CDR3 DNA reads TGCGCCAGCAGCGGGGGGACAGGGCGCGTTCGCGAGCAGTACTTC. Translation gives CASSGGTGRVREQYF.

The chain recombines TRBV25-1 with TRBJ1-4, with a weak D call TRBD1 (5 bases). Germline V gene lookup returns CDR1 MGHDK and CDR2 SYGVNS. The CDR3 has 16 residues. V was pared by 6 bases and J by 6 bases, with 20 bases between. Here the CDR3 reads CASRGWNRDGHEKLFF. The CDR3 coding sequence is TGTGCCAGCAGGGGTTGGAATCGGGACGGACATGAAAAACTGTTTTTT.

V and J are TRBV11-3 and TRBJ2-2, with a tentative D call TRBD2 (6 bases). The CDR3 covers 15 residues. Per the germline V gene, CDR1 is SGHNT and CDR2 is YENEEA. V lost 1 base to trimming and J lost 2 bases, with 8 bases between them. The DNA for the CDR3 is TGTGCCAGCAGCTTAGGCGGGATTAACACCGGGGAGCTGTTTTTT. Translated: CASSLGGINTGELFF.